These 19 T cell receptor beta chains were all obtained from the same sample, sequenced in a study of blood T cell repertoires in COVID-19. Data came from immunoSEQ multiplex PCR; TCRdb stores just in-frame clones and leaves some out. Counted here are about 110,000 clones, around 74% occurring once; the ten biggest clones make up just under 20%. Sequences were obtained from peripheral blood. The receptors shown here come from a woman between 65 and 79 years old with acute or convalescent COVID-19.

This chain connects TRBV30 to TRBJ2-1; 8 nucleotides line up with TRBD1. Germline CDR1 is GTSNPN and CDR2 is SVGIG (reference sequence). The CDR3 sequence is 12 residues long. The V segment lost 1 base and the J segment 8 bases; nucleotides outside the gene matches: 1. As DNA, the CDR3 is TGTGCCTGGAGTGACAGGGGGGATGAGCAGTTCTTC. It yields the protein CAWSDRGDEQFF. Supplemented by reference TRBV30 and TRBJ2-1, the full variable domain reads SQTIHQWPATLVQPVGSPLSLECTVEGTSNPNLYWYRQAAGRGLQLLFYSVGIGQISSEVPQNLSASRPQDRQFILSSKKLLLSDSGFYLCAWSDRGDEQFFGPGTRLTVL.

With respect to this clone: Within the sample, other DNA sequences also encode this same CDR3. The chain is built from TRBV18 and TRBJ1-3; 10 bases are shared with TRBD1. The CDR3 is 15 amino acids. J was trimmed by 4 bases and V by 3 bases; bases with no gene match: 3. Germline values: CDR1 KGHSH, CDR2 LQKENI. The CDR3 coding sequence is TGTGCCAGCTCACCGGGACAGGGGTCCGGAAACACCATATATTTT. This translates into CASSPGQGSGNTIYF.

V gene TRBV4-1 combines with J gene TRBJ2-2; D possibly corresponds to TRBD1 (6 bases). In germline, CDR1 is MGHRA, CDR2 YSYEKL. The length of the CDR3 is 14 residues. Trimming cost V 4 bases and J 7 bases, with 13 bases left between them. Here the CDR3 DNA reads TGCGCCAGCAGCCTTTTACAGGGTGTCGGGGAGCTGTTTTTT. Its protein product is CASSLLQGVGELFF.

V and J are TRBV6-2 or TRBV6-3 and TRBJ1-1, with 8 bases matching TRBD1. The CDR3 runs to 20 residues. The germline CDR1 and CDR2 sequences are MNHEY and SVGEGT. Trimming took 2 bases from V and 0 from J; bases not matched to a gene: 17. The CDR3 is CASSYPPGTGRSAMNTEAFF. CDR3 DNA: TGTGCCAGCAGTTACCCCCCCGGGACAGGCCGGTCGGCCATGAACACTGAAGCTTTCTTT.

The chain joins TRBV5-1 to TRBJ1-1, with D tentatively TRBD1 (5 bases). The germline V gene encodes CDR1 SGHRS and CDR2 YFSETQ. The CDR3 totals 17 residues. Trimming took off 0 bases at V and 6 bases at J, with 21 bases between the two ends. The DNA for the CDR3 is TGCGCCAGCAGCTTGGTCCTACTTACAGGCTCAGGCGCTGAAGCTTTCTTT. This translates into CASSLVLLTGSGAEAFF.

V is TRBV7-2 and J is TRBJ1-2; 12 bases align to TRBD1. V was pared by 2 bases and J by 5 bases, with 6 bases of the junction left unmatched. Germline CDR1 reads SGHTA; CDR2 reads FQGNSA. This CDR3 has 16 amino acids. The CDR3 bases are TGTGCCAGCAGCTTAACCGGGACAGGGGGCGGGTATGGCTACACCTTC. Translation gives CASSLTGTGGGYGYTF.

The J gene is TRBJ1-2, the V gene TRBV7-2; D gene uncertain. Germline V CDR1 and CDR2: SGHTA, FQGNSA. The CDR3 sequence is 15 residues long. With 6 bases removed from V and 5 bases from J, the gap between germline ends came to 19 bases. The CDR3 region has the DNA TGTGCCAGCAGTTATCCGCAAGCCGCTGCATATGGCTACACCTTC. This encodes CASSYPQAAAYGYTF.

This sequence joins TRBV18 and TRBJ2-7; 10 nucleotides agree with TRBD2. Germline V lookup: CDR1 KGHSH, CDR2 LQKENI. The CDR3 spans 16 residues. Trimming removed 3 bases from V and 0 bases from J; junction bases left unmatched: 5. CDR3 protein: CASSPSSGGLSYEQYF. The CDR3 DNA is TGTGCCAGCTCACCCTCTAGCGGGGGCCTCTCCTACGAGCAGTACTTC.

A single count supports this clone. The rearrangement links TRBV3-1 (or the pseudogene TRBV3-2) to TRBJ1-1; D is unclear. The CDR3 consists of 15 residues. The V end lost 1 base, the J end lost 7 bases, and 16 bases lay between the germline ends. CDR1 and CDR2 from the germline V gene are LGHDT and YNNKEL (reference sequence). CDR3 in amino acids: CASSQGLGGVYEAFF. In nucleotides, the CDR3 is TGTGCCAGCAGCCAAGGCCTGGGCGGGGTGTATGAAGCTTTCTTT.

This chain connects TRBV3-1 (or the pseudogene TRBV3-2) to TRBJ2-1; tentative D call: TRBD2 (5 bases). The CDR3 has 14 amino acids. Trimming removed 4 bases from V and 9 bases from J, with 16 bases in between. The V gene's germline CDR1 is LGHDT and CDR2 YNNKEL (reference sequence). The CDR3 reads CASSRVETKPEQFF. The CDR3 DNA is TGTGCCAGCAGCCGCGTGGAGACTAAGCCTGAGCAGTTCTTC.

The V gene is TRBV19, the J gene TRBJ2-7, with TRBD1 as a possible D gene (5 bases). This CDR3 comprises 15 residues. CDR1 is LNHDA, CDR2 SQIVND, per germline (reference sequence). Deletions cut 5 bases from V and 3 bases from J, with 17 bases between. The CDR3 region is CASSPHRQGYYEQYF. The CDR3 region has the DNA TGTGCCAGTAGTCCCCATCGGCAGGGTTACTACGAGCAGTACTTC.

The rearrangement uses TRBV30 and TRBJ1-3; TRBD1 is a possible D gene (5 bases). Germline values: CDR1 GTSNPN, CDR2 SVGIG (reference sequence). V dropped 1 base and J dropped 0 bases, with 10 bases sitting between them. The CDR3 sequence is 15 residues long. Here the CDR3 DNA reads TGTGCCTGGAGTGGGGGCTTTAGCTCTGGAAACACCATATATTTT. Translating it yields CAWSGGFSSGNTIYF. The complete variable domain, with remaining parts taken from reference TRBV30 and TRBJ1-3, reads SQTIHQWPATLVQPVGSPLSLECTVEGTSNPNLYWYRQAAGRGLQLLFYSVGIGQISSEVPQNLSASRPQDRQFILSSKKLLLSDSGFYLCAWSGGFSSGNTIYFGEGSWLTVV.

The chain carries TRBV27 and TRBJ1-2; D might be TRBD1 (6 bases). V was trimmed by 4 bases and J by 4 bases, leaving 19 bases between them. The CDR3 consists of 16 residues. In germline, CDR1 is MNHEY, CDR2 SMNVEV (reference sequence). The CDR3 spells CASSYKGGATVYGYTF. CDR3 DNA: TGTGCCAGCAGTTATAAGGGGGGGGCTACAGTCTATGGCTACACCTTC.

This chain links TRBV9 with TRBJ2-5; a weak D match, TRBD2 (5 bases). Germline values: CDR1 SGDLS, CDR2 YYNGEE. There are 12 residues in the CDR3. V lost 4 bases to trimming and J lost 4 bases, with 8 bases between them. The CDR3 sequence is CASSRRGETQYF. The CDR3 DNA reads TGTGCCAGCAGCCGACGGGGAGAGACCCAGTACTTC.

The chain combines TRBV2 with TRBJ1-5, with D possibly matching TRBD1 (5 bases). Germline CDR1 and CDR2: SNHLY and FYNNEI. The CDR3 is made up of 13 amino acids. V lost 6 bases and J lost 3, with 9 bases in between. The CDR3 region has the DNA TGTGCCAGCAGGGGGGACTACAATCAGCCCCAGCATTTT. This codes for CASRGDYNQPQHF.

This clone showed up just once. V and J are TRBV14 and TRBJ1-2; the match to TRBD1 covers 12 bases. The germline V gene has CDR1 SGHDN and CDR2 FVKESK. This CDR3 is 16 amino acids long. J was trimmed by 1 base and V by 4 bases; bases with no gene match: 4. The CDR3 here is CASSPGQGADNYGYTF. CDR3 coding DNA: TGTGCCAGCAGCCCGGGACAGGGGGCAGATAACTATGGCTACACCTTC.

This clone was counted ten times or more. V usage is TRBV7-9 and J usage is TRBJ2-3; TRBD1 matches 9 bases. V gave up 4 bases and J gave up 5 bases; unmatched junction bases: 7. The CDR3 extends over 15 amino acids. The germline CDR1 and CDR2 sequences are SEHNR and FQNEAQ (reference sequence). The CDR3 protein is CASSSGTGWEDTQYF. The DNA of the CDR3 is TGTGCCAGCAGCTCCGGGACAGGGTGGGAAGATACGCAGTATTTT.

V gene TRBV6-2 or TRBV6-3 combines with J gene TRBJ1-1; tentative D call: TRBD1 (6 bases). Germline values: CDR1 MNHEY, CDR2 SVGEGT. The CDR3 has 15 amino acids. Trimming pared 2 bases from V and 4 bases from J, leaving 14 bases between. In DNA, the CDR3 is TGTGCCAGCAGTTACGGGGGGGCCGGGGTCACTGAAGCTTTCTTT. Residues: CASSYGGAGVTEAFF.

The gene calls are TRBV11-1 and TRBJ2-5; TRBD2 matches at 10 bases. Looked up from germline, CDR1 is SGHAT and CDR2 is FQDESV (reference sequence). Trimming at V came to 6 bases and at J to 4 bases, leaving 8 bases not matched to a gene. The CDR3 runs 15 residues. CDR3 protein: CASSPRAGGPETQYF. The CDR3 region has the DNA TGTGCCAGCAGTCCAAGAGCGGGGGGGCCAGAGACCCAGTACTTC.